This passage covers 8 T cell receptor beta chains from one sample sequenced in a study of T cell repertoires in cytomegalovirus infection. Each CDR3 protein gets one entry after TCRdb re-called the reads with MiXCR. Of roughly 500,000 distinct CDR3 sequences in the sample, roughly 34% were seen once. No antigen has been identified for these receptors. This material consisted of cultured PBMCs, taken from culture after CMV antigen stimulation. Source of these receptors: a human donor in good health (CMV status not recorded). Some clones in this sample may be carry-over from other donors' samples.

The chain combines TRBV25-1 with TRBJ2-2; TRBD2 might be the D (5 bases). The V end lost 6 bases, the J end lost 8 bases, and 16 bases lay between the germline ends. The CDR3 is made up of 14 amino acids. CDR1 is MGHDK and CDR2 is SYGVNS in the germline V gene. The chain's CDR3 is CASSRAQPGGELFF. Written as DNA, the CDR3 is TGTGCCAGCAGCCGGGCTCAGCCGGGAGGGGAGCTGTTTTTT.

This chain joins TRBV4-1 and TRBJ2-5, with D tentatively TRBD2 (6 bases). Trimming shortened V by 1 base and J by 9 bases, and 9 bases separated the two germline ends. This CDR3 comprises 12 residues. Germline CDR1 reads MGHRA; CDR2 reads YSYEKL. The chain's CDR3 is CASSQVWGAQYF. In nucleotides, the CDR3 is TGCGCCAGCAGCCAAGTTTGGGGGGCCCAGTACTTC.

The chain has TRBV7-3 and TRBJ2-1; 9 bases agree with TRBD2. Trimming removed 5 bases from V and 7 bases from J; junction bases left unmatched: 9. CDR1 and CDR2 from the germline V gene are SGHTA and FQGTGA. The CDR3 has 15 amino acids. The CDR3 DNA follows: TGTGCCAGCAGCCAAGGGCGGGAGGGCCAAAATGAGCAGTTCTTC. It yields the protein CASSQGREGQNEQFF.

This clonotype showed up just a few times. The gene calls are TRBV4-3 and TRBJ2-1; 8 bases are a match to TRBD1. This CDR3 has 16 amino acids. Germline loops: CDR1 LGHNA, CDR2 YSLEER. The J segment lost 4 bases and the V segment lost 5 bases, leaving 10 bases of the junction unmatched. For the CDR3, the DNA is TGCGCCAGCAGCTCCGAGCTTGGACAGGGTTACAATGAGCAGTTCTTC. Translating gives CASSSELGQGYNEQFF.

This clonotype was detected only a few times. This chain's CDR3 is CASSPMTGYGYTF. The CDR3 DNA sequence: TGTGCCAGCAGTCCAATGACAGGGTATGGCTACACCTTC. The rearrangement uses TRBV12-3 or TRBV12-4 and TRBJ1-2, with 7 bases identical to TRBD1. With V trimmed by 5 bases and J by 5 bases, 5 bases remained unmatched. The CDR3 has 13 amino acids.

This clonotype occurred a few times. The rearrangement joins TRBV7-2 to TRBJ1-5; 7 nucleotides match TRBD1. CDR1 and CDR2 (germline): SGHTA, FQGNSA. With V trimmed by 5 bases and J by 6 bases, 4 bases remained unmatched. The CDR3 runs 13 residues. CDR3 DNA sequence: TGTGCCAGCAGCGTCCGACAGGGTCAGCCCCAGCATTTT. This gives the protein CASSVRQGQPQHF.

CDR3 residues: CASSPRDPPGKLFF. The CDR3 nucleotides read TGCGCCAGCAGCCCTCGGGACCCACCCGGAAAACTGTTTTTT. The chain recombines TRBV4-1 with TRBJ1-4, with a weak D call TRBD1 (5 bases). Germline V lookup: CDR1 MGHRA, CDR2 YSYEKL. V lost 4 bases, J lost 10 bases, and 16 bases lay in between. This CDR3 comprises 14 residues.

The chain has TRBV6-4 and TRBJ1-2; D not certain. Per the germline V gene, CDR1 is MRHNA and CDR2 is SNTAGT. The CDR3 length is 12 residues. The V end lost 2 bases, the J end lost 4 bases, and 5 bases lay between the germline ends. The DNA for the CDR3 is TGTGCCAGCAGTGACGGACCCTATGGCTACACCTTC. Translated: CASSDGPYGYTF.